This TCR beta chain derives from a study of T cells after yellow fever vaccination. Study results and caveats: Abundant clonotypes from the bulk population could contaminate FACS-sorted repertoires. CD4 and CD8 compartments shared a small share of clonotypes, likely from convergent recombination.

Making TCR cDNA involved 5'RACE template switching, which added UMIs and a universal primer site. MiXCR was run by TCRdb on the 5' RACE reads, yielding one entry per CDR3 protein. This sample has 310,000 or so distinct CDR3 sequences, with roughly 7% found just once. Remarks on this clonotype: What it binds is unknown.

This CDR3 has 13 amino acids. Germline V gene lookup returns CDR1 SNHLY and CDR2 FYNNEI. V lost 7 bases and J lost 4, with 11 bases in between. The material sequenced was PBMCs, taken about 41 days after the first yellow fever vaccination. This chain joins TRBV2 and TRBJ1-3; the D is unclear. The receptor was derived from a man aged 18 to 30 who received the YFV17D yellow fever vaccine. The CDR3 loop reads CASNLWEGNTIYF. Here the CDR3 DNA reads TGTGCCAGCAACTTATGGGAAGGAAACACCATATATTTT.